Each of the 30 T cell receptor beta chains below was sequenced from the same sample in a study of shared clonotypes between healthy human individuals. Naivety among CD8 cells was defined by CD45RO negativity and positive CCR7 selection, thereby excluding terminally differentiated effector memory CD45RA+ cells. Profiled with immunoSEQ multiplex PCR; TCRdb holds only in-frame clones, not every one. The repertoire holds 2 million to 2.5 million clones, with about 95% as singletons. The source material was naive CD8+ T cells sorted from blood. Receptors originate from a man aged 18 to 30 in good health.

J is TRBJ2-5 and V is TRBV27; 11 bases line up with TRBD1. The CDR3 extends over 15 amino acids. Germline V lookup: CDR1 MNHEY, CDR2 SMNVEV (reference sequence). With V trimmed by 5 bases and J by 3 bases, 5 bases remained unmatched. The CDR3 DNA is TGTGCCAGCAGTCTCGGACAGGGGGCCAAAGAGACCCAGTACTTC. Protein sequence: CASSLGQGAKETQYF.

This chain joins TRBV5-6 and TRBJ1-2; 8 positions match TRBD1. This CDR3 has 15 amino acids. Germline V CDR1 and CDR2: SGHDT, YYEEEE. Trimming removed 6 bases from V and 3 bases from J; junction bases left unmatched: 10. The CDR3 here is CASNDDLQGDYGYTF. DNA for the CDR3: TGTGCCAGCAACGACGACTTACAGGGGGACTATGGCTACACCTTC.

The gene calls are TRBV27 and TRBJ1-1; the D gene is possibly TRBD1 (6 bases). CDR1 MNHEY and CDR2 SMNVEV come from the germline V gene (reference sequence). This CDR3 comprises 13 residues. Trimming stripped 8 bases from V and 5 bases from J, with 15 bases between. The CDR3 region is CASGLQGDTEAFF. The CDR3 bases are TGTGCCAGCGGACTACAGGGAGATACTGAAGCTTTCTTT.

The rearrangement uses TRBV5-8 and TRBJ2-1, with 7 bases aligning to TRBD1. The CDR3 length is 13 residues. The V and J ends lost 3 bases and 8 bases, in that order; junction bases with no gene match: 5. The germline V gene has CDR1 SGHTS and CDR2 YDEGEE. CDR3: CASSYYRGHEQFF. The DNA of the CDR3 is TGTGCCAGCAGCTACTACAGGGGTCATGAGCAGTTCTTC. Full variable domain (remainder filled in from reference TRBV5-8 and TRBJ2-1): EAGVTQSPTHLIKTRGQQATLRCSPISGHTSVYWYQQALGLGLQFLLWYDEGEERNRGNFPPRFSGRQFPNYSSELNVNALELEDSALYLCASSYYRGHEQFFGPGTRLTVL.

The V gene is TRBV5-1, the J gene TRBJ2-7; D not certain. Trimming stripped 0 bases from V and 4 bases from J, with 11 bases between. Per germline, CDR1 SGHRS and CDR2 YFSETQ. CDR3 length: 14 amino acids. For the CDR3, the DNA is TGCGCCAGCAGCTTGGCCGCACACCTTTACGAGCAGTACTTC. Translating it yields CASSLAAHLYEQYF. The full variable domain, in which reference TRBV5-1 and TRBJ2-7 provide the parts outside the CDR3, is KAGVTQTPRYLIKTRGQQVTLSCSPISGHRSVSWYQQTPGQGLQFLFEYFSETQRNKGNFPGRFSGRQFSNSRSEMNVSTLELGDSALYLCASSLAAHLYEQYFGPGTRLTVT.

CDR3 in amino acids: CASSGTGTYNEQFF. CDR3 bases: TGCGCCAGCAGTGGGACTGGAACCTACAATGAGCAGTTCTTC. This chain joins TRBV10-2 and TRBJ2-1; possible D gene TRBD2, 5 bases. The germline CDR1 and CDR2 sequences are WSHSY and SAAADI. The V and J ends lost 4 bases and 2 bases respectively, with 9 bases between them. This CDR3 has 14 amino acids.

This clone appeared a single time. The chain is built from TRBV29-1 and TRBJ1-4; a weak D match, TRBD1 (5 bases). V was pared by 4 bases and J by 4 bases, with 13 bases between. Germline loops: CDR1 SQVTM, CDR2 ANQGSEA. The CDR3 is made up of 14 amino acids. The CDR3 here is CSVVGGQGNEKLFF. In nucleotides, the CDR3 is TGCAGCGTTGTAGGAGGGCAGGGTAATGAAAAACTGTTTTTT.

This clone was detected a few times. Written as DNA, the CDR3 is TGCGCCAGCAGCCCGCCCCTCAGGGGTCACCACGAGCAGTACTTC. It specifies CASSPPLRGHHEQYF. The chain recombines TRBV4-1 with TRBJ2-7; a possible D gene is TRBD1 (6 bases). This CDR3 has 15 residues. Trimming removed 4 bases from V and 5 bases from J, with 18 bases in between. The V gene's germline CDR1 is MGHRA and CDR2 YSYEKL.

The chain couples TRBV2 to TRBJ2-7, with D maybe TRBD2 (6 bases). This CDR3 spans 11 amino acids. V was pared by 7 bases and J by 7 bases, with 11 bases between. Germline CDR1 SNHLY, CDR2 FYNNEI. The CDR3 sequence is CASTISGEQYF. In DNA form, the CDR3 reads TGTGCCAGCACCATAAGCGGGGAGCAGTACTTC.

The rearrangement joins TRBV2 to TRBJ2-2, with a possible D match to TRBD2 (5 bases). This CDR3 spans 17 amino acids. The V gene's germline CDR1 is SNHLY and CDR2 FYNNEI. Between the trimmed V and J ends, which lost 6 bases and 3 bases, there was a span of 20 bases. The CDR3 reads CASSGWVSVDYTGELFF. DNA for the CDR3: TGTGCCAGCAGCGGTTGGGTCTCAGTGGACTACACCGGGGAGCTGTTTTTT.

Details on this clone: The same CDR3 is also encoded by other DNA sequences in this sample. The chain recombines TRBV5-4 with TRBJ1-2, with a tentative D call TRBD1 (5 bases). The V gene lost 4 bases and the J gene lost 8 bases, with 15 bases spanning the gap. The germline V gene has CDR1 SGHNT and CDR2 YYREEE (reference sequence). The CDR3 is made up of 13 amino acids. The CDR3 bases are TGTGCCAGCAGCCTAGGGCAGGGAGGAGGCTACACCTTC. Translated, it gives CASSLGQGGGYTF.

The chain employs TRBV6-5 and TRBJ2-2; possible D gene TRBD2, 6 bases. V lost 0 bases to trimming and J lost 1 base, with 9 bases between them. CDR1 MNHEY and CDR2 SVGAGI come from the germline V gene. The CDR3 has 16 residues. Here the CDR3 reads CASSYSGGRNTGELFF. CDR3 DNA sequence: TGTGCCAGCAGTTACTCGGGGGGAAGGAACACCGGGGAGCTGTTTTTT.

The gene calls are TRBV4-1 and TRBJ2-2; tentative D call: TRBD1 (6 bases). V was cut by 0 bases and J by 1 base, with 12 bases left in between. The CDR3 is 17 amino acids. CDR1 is MGHRA, CDR2 YSYEKL, per germline. The CDR3 region is CASSQDEAGVNTGELFF. As DNA, the CDR3 is TGCGCCAGCAGCCAAGATGAGGCAGGGGTGAACACCGGGGAGCTGTTTTTT.

This chain links TRBV5-1 with TRBJ2-4; D possibly matches TRBD1 or TRBD2 (5 bases each). This CDR3 contains 12 residues. Between the trimmed V and J ends, which lost 2 bases and 8 bases, there was a span of 8 bases. From germline, CDR1 is SGHRS and CDR2 YFSETQ. CDR3 sequence (DNA): TGCGCCAGCAGCTTCGAGGGGCACATTCAGTACTTC. Translation: CASSFEGHIQYF.

The chain has TRBV2 and TRBJ1-4, with D tentatively TRBD1 (6 bases). V dropped 2 bases and J dropped 8 bases, with 12 bases sitting between them. The CDR3 has 14 amino acids. The germline CDR1 and CDR2 sequences are SNHLY and FYNNEI. The CDR3 bases are TGTGCCAGCAGTGAATGGACAGTAGCCGAAAAACTGTTTTTT. This gives the protein CASSEWTVAEKLFF.

J is TRBJ2-1 and V is TRBV5-4; D is tentatively TRBD1 or TRBD2 (5 bases each). V lost 1 base and J lost 0, with 8 bases in between. The CDR3 covers 15 residues. The V gene's germline CDR1 is SGHNT and CDR2 YYREEE (reference sequence). The CDR3, as DNA: TGTGCCAGCAGCTTGTGGGGGAGCTCCTACAATGAGCAGTTCTTC. Protein: CASSLWGSSYNEQFF.

The chain uses TRBV5-3 and TRBJ2-3, with 7 nucleotides matching TRBD2. TRBV5-3 is labeled an ORF, and its function is uncertain. The CDR3 contains 17 residues. Trimming at V came to 4 bases and at J to 0 bases, leaving 11 bases not matched to a gene. The CDR3 here is CARSGDPGTISTDTQYF. The CDR3 DNA reads as TGTGCCAGAAGCGGGGACCCGGGGACTATAAGCACAGATACGCAGTATTTT.

V is TRBV4-3 and J is TRBJ2-7; possibly TRBD2 for D (6 bases). Between the trimmed V and J ends, which lost 0 bases and 3 bases, there was a span of 15 bases. The germline V gene encodes CDR1 LGHNA and CDR2 YSLEER. The CDR3 length is 16 residues. For the CDR3, the DNA is TGCGCCAGCAGCCAAGATTACGAGGAGGGACTCTACGAGCAGTACTTC. It encodes CASSQDYEEGLYEQYF.

This chain connects TRBV4-1 to TRBJ2-2; 9 nucleotides agree with TRBD2. The CDR3 is 17 residues long. With V trimmed by 2 bases and J by 3 bases, 7 bases remained unmatched. CDR1 and CDR2 (germline): MGHRA, YSYEKL. The CDR3 region has the DNA TGCGCCAGCAGCCAACTGCTCGGCGGGAGGGACACCGGGGAGCTGTTTTTT. Protein product: CASSQLLGGRDTGELFF.

This sequence joins TRBV6-1 and TRBJ1-1, with TRBD1 identical over 8 bases. This CDR3 has 13 amino acids. Germline V gene lookup returns CDR1 MNHNS and CDR2 SASEGT. The V gene end was trimmed by 4 bases and the J gene end by 6 bases; junction bases not matched to a gene: 4. The CDR3 is CASSVQGVSEAFF. The CDR3, as DNA: TGTGCCAGCAGTGTACAGGGGGTCTCTGAAGCTTTCTTT.

The genes are TRBV5-6 and TRBJ2-2, with D perhaps TRBD2 (5 bases). Germline CDR1 reads SGHDT; CDR2 reads YYEEEE. V lost 0 bases, J lost 4 bases, and 7 bases lay in between. CDR3 length: 14 residues. The CDR3 bases are TGTGCCAGCAGCTTGGGACTAAGCACCGGGGAGCTGTTTTTT. Translation: CASSLGLSTGELFF.

V usage is TRBV9 and J usage is TRBJ1-2, with 8 positions matching TRBD1. CDR3 length: 19 amino acids. Germline assignment: CDR1 SGDLS and CDR2 YYNGEE. Losses at the gene ends were 3 bases for V and 3 bases for J; bases not matched to a gene: 19. The CDR3 sequence: CASSAEDRVPVWTDYGYTF. In DNA form, the CDR3 reads TGTGCCAGCAGCGCGGAGGACAGGGTCCCGGTGTGGACGGACTATGGCTACACCTTC.

The chain links TRBV5-4 to TRBJ1-2; 9 bases fit TRBD1. The CDR3 spans 16 residues. V lost 6 bases and J lost 6; bases outside the gene matches: 15. CDR1 and CDR2 from the germline V gene are SGHNT and YYREEE (reference sequence). The CDR3 DNA sequence: TGTGCCAGCACCGCTAGGGGGTGGGACAGGGAGCATGGCTACACCTTC. It codes for CASTARGWDREHGYTF.

The rearrangement joins TRBV29-1 to TRBJ2-1; 8 bases line up with TRBD1. There are 14 residues in the CDR3. Germline CDR1 SQVTM, CDR2 ANQGSEA. V was pared by 1 base and J by 4 bases, with 3 bases of the junction left unmatched. CDR3 in DNA: TGCAGCGTTGAAGGGACAGGGTTTTACAATGAGCAGTTCTTC. Translating it yields CSVEGTGFYNEQFF.

CDR3 loop: CASSVGVGPGYGYTF. DNA of the CDR3: TGTGCCAGCAGCGTGGGTGTAGGGCCGGGCTATGGCTACACCTTC. The V call is TRBV9, the J call TRBJ1-2; D gene uncertain. V gave up 2 bases and J gave up 4 bases, with 15 bases separating them. Germline CDR1 and CDR2: SGDLS and YYNGEE. There are 15 residues in the CDR3.

To note about this clone: Additional DNA sequences in this sample encode the identical CDR3. This chain uses TRBV7-3 with TRBJ2-3, with TRBD2 as a possible D gene (6 bases). Looked up from germline, CDR1 is SGHTA and CDR2 is FQGTGA. Trimming stripped 0 bases from V and 0 bases from J, with 7 bases between. The CDR3 consists of 15 residues. CDR3 region: CASSLTGGSTDTQYF. CDR3 nucleotide sequence: TGTGCCAGCAGCTTAACGGGGGGTAGCACAGATACGCAGTATTTT.

Comments on this clone: The same CDR3 also results from other DNA sequences found in this sample. The rearrangement joins TRBV7-9 to TRBJ2-7; TRBD2 might be the D (6 bases). The CDR3 sequence is 13 residues long. The germline CDR1 and CDR2 sequences are SEHNR and FQNEAQ (reference sequence). Trimming cost V 0 bases and J 5 bases, with 8 bases left between them. The CDR3 loop reads CASSLAGGNEQYF. The CDR3 DNA reads TGTGCCAGCAGCTTAGCGGGGGGAAACGAGCAGTACTTC.

The gene calls are TRBV11-2 and TRBJ2-2; the D is unclear. Looked up from germline, CDR1 is SGHAT and CDR2 is FQNNGV. V was trimmed by 0 bases and J by 7 bases, leaving 6 bases between them. The CDR3 totals 13 residues. The CDR3 here is CASSLEIIGELFF. CDR3 bases: TGTGCCAGCAGCTTAGAGATTATCGGGGAGCTGTTTTTT.

V is TRBV2 and J is TRBJ2-7; 9 nucleotides align to TRBD1. The germline gives CDR1 SNHLY, CDR2 FYNNEI. There are 13 residues in the CDR3. The trim removed 10 bases at V and 4 bases at J, leaving 8 bases unmatched. As DNA, the CDR3 is TGTGCCACTTCGGCGGACAGGGGTTACGAGCAGTACTTC. Encoded protein: CATSADRGYEQYF.

The chain employs TRBV7-9 and TRBJ2-1; TRBD1 agrees at 10 bases. The V and J ends lost 0 bases and 8 bases, in that order; junction bases with no gene match: 10. There are 17 residues in the CDR3. Germline lookup yields CDR1 SEHNR and CDR2 FQNEAQ (reference sequence). The chain's CDR3 is CASSLASAGQGTDEQFF. DNA for the CDR3: TGTGCCAGCAGCTTAGCGTCGGCGGGACAGGGGACCGATGAGCAGTTCTTC.